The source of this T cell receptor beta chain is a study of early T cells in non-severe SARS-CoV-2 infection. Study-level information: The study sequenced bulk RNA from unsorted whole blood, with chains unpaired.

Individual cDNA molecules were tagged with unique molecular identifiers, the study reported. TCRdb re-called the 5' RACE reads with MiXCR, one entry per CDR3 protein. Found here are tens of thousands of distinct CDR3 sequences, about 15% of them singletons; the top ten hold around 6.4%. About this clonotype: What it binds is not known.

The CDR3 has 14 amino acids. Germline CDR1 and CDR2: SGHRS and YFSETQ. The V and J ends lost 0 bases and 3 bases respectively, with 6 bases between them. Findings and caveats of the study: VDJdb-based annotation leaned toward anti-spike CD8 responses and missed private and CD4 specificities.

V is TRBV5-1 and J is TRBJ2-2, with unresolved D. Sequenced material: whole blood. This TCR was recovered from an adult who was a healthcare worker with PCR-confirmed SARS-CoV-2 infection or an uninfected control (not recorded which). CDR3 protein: CASSLGQDTGELFF. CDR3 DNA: TGCGCCAGCAGCTTGGGACAAGACACCGGGGAGCTGTTTTTT.